The clone carrying this TCR beta chain was detected many times. Its antigen is unknown. Healthy Caucasians made up all donors. Trimming removed 7 bases from V and 5 bases from J; junction bases left unmatched: 13. The germline V gene encodes CDR1 SQVTM and CDR2 ANQGSEA. The CDR3 loop spans 15 amino acids. This entry is derived from a study of identical twins. Study observations and caveats: In monozygotic twins, models underestimated the sharing of out-of-frame TCR alpha. Zero-insertion analyses could be partly confounded by invariant MAIT and iNKT cells. Conclusions leaned on cross-sectional statistical analysis and did not track the same donors over time.

Each CDR3 protein is one row after TCRdb ran MiXCR on the 5' RACE reads. The sample records approximately 140,000 distinct CDR3 sequences, around 3.6% being singletons. Sequencing input: memory T cells sorted from blood. The rearrangement links TRBV29-1 to TRBJ2-2, with TRBD1 identical over 7 bases. The sequence was obtained from a man aged 18 to 30 in good health. The CDR3 here is CSATTPGQSTGELFF. As DNA, the CDR3 is TGCAGCGCCACAACCCCGGGACAGTCGACCGGGGAGCTGTTTTTT.